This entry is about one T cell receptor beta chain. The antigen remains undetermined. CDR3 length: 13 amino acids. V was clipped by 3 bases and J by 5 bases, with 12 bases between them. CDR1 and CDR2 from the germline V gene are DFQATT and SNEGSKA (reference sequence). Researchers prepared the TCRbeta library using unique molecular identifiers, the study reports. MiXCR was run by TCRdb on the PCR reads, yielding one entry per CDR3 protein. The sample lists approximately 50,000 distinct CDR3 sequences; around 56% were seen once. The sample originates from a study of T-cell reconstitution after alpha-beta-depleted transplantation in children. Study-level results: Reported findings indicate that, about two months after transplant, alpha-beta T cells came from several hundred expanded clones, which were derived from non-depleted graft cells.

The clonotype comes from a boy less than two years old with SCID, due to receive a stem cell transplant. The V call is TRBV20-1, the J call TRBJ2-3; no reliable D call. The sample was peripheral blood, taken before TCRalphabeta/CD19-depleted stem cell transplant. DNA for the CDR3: TGCAGTGCTAGGTATTGGGGAAGAGATACGCAGTATTTT. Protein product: CSARYWGRDTQYF.